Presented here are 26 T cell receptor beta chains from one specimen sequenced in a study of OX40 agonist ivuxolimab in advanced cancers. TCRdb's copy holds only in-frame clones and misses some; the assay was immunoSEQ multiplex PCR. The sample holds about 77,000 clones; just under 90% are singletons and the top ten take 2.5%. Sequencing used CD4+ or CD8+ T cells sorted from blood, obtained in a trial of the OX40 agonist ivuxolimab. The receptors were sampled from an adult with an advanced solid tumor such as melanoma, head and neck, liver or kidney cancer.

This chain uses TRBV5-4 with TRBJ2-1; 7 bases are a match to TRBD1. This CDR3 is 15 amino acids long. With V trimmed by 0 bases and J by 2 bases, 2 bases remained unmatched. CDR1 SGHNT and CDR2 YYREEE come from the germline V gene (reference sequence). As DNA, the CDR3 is TGTGCCAGCAGCTTGGGGCAGGGGGCCTACAATGAGCAGTTCTTC. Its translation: CASSLGQGAYNEQFF.

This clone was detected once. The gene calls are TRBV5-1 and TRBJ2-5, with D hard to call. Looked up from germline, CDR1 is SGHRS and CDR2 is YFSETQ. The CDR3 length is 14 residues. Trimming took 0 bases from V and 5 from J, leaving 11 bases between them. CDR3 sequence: CASSLEPVQETQYF. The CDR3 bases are TGCGCCAGCAGCTTGGAGCCGGTCCAGGAGACCCAGTACTTC. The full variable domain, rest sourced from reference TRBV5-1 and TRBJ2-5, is KAGVTQTPRYLIKTRGQQVTLSCSPISGHRSVSWYQQTPGQGLQFLFEYFSETQRNKGNFPGRFSGRQFSNSRSEMNVSTLELGDSALYLCASSLEPVQETQYFGPGTRLLVL.

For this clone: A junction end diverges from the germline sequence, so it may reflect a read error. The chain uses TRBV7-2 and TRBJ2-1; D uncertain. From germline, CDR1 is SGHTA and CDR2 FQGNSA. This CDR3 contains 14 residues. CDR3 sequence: CVSSLGSSYNEQFF. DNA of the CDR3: TGTGTCAGCAGCCTAGGGTCTTCCTACAATGAGCAGTTCTTC.

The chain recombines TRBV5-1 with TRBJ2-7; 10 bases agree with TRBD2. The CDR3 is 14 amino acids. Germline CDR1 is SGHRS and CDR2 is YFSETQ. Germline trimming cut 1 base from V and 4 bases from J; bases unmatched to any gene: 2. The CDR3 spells CASSLTSGMYEQYF. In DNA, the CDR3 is TGCGCCAGCAGCTTGACTAGCGGGATGTACGAGCAGTACTTC.

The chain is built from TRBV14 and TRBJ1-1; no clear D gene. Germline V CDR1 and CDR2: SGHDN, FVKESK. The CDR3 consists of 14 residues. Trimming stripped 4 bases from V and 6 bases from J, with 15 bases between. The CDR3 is CASSPRTAIPEAFF. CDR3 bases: TGTGCCAGCAGCCCCCGGACGGCCATCCCTGAAGCTTTCTTT.

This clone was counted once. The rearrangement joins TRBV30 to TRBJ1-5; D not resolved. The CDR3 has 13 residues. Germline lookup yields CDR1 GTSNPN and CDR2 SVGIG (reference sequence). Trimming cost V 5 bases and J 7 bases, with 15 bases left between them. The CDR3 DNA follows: TGTGCCTGGGGGAAAGCAGTGGGGCAGCCCCAGCATTTT. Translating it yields CAWGKAVGQPQHF.

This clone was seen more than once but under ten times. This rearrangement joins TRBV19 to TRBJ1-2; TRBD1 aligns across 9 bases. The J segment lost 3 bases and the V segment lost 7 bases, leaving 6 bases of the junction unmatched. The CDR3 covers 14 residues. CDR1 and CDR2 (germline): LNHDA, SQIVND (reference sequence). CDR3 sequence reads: CASNPTGGHYGYTF. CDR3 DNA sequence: TGTGCCAGTAATCCGACAGGGGGTCACTATGGCTACACCTTC.

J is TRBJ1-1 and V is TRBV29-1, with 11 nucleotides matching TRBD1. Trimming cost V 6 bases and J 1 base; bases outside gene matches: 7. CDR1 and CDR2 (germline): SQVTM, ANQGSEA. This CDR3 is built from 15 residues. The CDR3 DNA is TGCAGCGTCGTCCGGGACAGGGGGGGGAACACTGAAGCTTTCTTT. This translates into CSVVRDRGGNTEAFF.

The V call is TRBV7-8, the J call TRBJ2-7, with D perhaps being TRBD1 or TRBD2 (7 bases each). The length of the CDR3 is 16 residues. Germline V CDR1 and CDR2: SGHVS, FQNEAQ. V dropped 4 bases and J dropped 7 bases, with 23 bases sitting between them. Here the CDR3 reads CASSSGQVAAAGEQYF. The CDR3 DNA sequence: TGTGCCAGCAGCTCTGGACAGGTGGCCGCAGCGGGGGAGCAGTACTTC.

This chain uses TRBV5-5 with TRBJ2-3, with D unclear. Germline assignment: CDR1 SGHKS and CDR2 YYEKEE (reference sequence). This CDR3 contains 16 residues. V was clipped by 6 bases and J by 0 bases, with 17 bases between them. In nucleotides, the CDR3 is TGTGCCAGCACCCCTCGTCTAGATTCTAGCACAGATACGCAGTATTTT. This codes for CASTPRLDSSTDTQYF.

The CDR3 protein is CASSTQGTGAPNEQFF. The CDR3 region has the DNA TGCGCCAGCAGCACCCAGGGGACAGGGGCTCCCAATGAGCAGTTCTTC. This rearrangement joins TRBV5-1 to TRBJ2-1; TRBD1 aligns across 10 bases. CDR1 and CDR2 (germline): SGHRS, YFSETQ. The CDR3 spans 16 residues. Losses at the gene ends were 4 bases for V and 6 bases for J; bases not matched to a gene: 10.

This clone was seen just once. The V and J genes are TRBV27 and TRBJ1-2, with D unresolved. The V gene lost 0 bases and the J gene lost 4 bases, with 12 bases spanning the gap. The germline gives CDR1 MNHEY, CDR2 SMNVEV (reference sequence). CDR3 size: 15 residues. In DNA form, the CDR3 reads TGTGCCAGCAGTTTATCGAGTGTTCCCCTCTATGGCTACACCTTC. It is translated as CASSLSSVPLYGYTF.

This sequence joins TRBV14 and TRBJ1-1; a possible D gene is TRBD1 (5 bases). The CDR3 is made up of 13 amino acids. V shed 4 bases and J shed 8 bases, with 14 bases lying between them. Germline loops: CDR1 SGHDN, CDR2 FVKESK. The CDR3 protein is CASSPRELREAFF. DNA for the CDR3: TGTGCCAGCAGCCCCAGGGAGTTACGGGAAGCTTTCTTT.

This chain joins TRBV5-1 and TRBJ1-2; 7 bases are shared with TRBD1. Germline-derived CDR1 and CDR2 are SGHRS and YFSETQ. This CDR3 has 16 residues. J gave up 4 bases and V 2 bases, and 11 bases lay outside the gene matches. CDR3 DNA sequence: TGCGCCAGCAGCTTTTCCCCCGGGACAGCGCTCTATGGCTACACCTTC. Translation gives CASSFSPGTALYGYTF.

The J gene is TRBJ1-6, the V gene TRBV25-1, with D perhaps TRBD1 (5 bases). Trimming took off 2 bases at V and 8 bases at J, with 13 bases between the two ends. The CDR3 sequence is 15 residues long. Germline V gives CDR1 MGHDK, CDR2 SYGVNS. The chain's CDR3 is CASSEVGMGHSPLHF. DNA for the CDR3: TGTGCCAGCAGTGAAGTTGGGATGGGGCATTCACCCCTCCACTTT.

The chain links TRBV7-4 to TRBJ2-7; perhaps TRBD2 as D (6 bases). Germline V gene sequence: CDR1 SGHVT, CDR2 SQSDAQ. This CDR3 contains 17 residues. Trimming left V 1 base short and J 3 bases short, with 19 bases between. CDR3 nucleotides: TGTGCCAGCAGCTTAGGCAGGATAGCGGCTCCGAACTACGAGCAGTACTTC. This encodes CASSLGRIAAPNYEQYF.

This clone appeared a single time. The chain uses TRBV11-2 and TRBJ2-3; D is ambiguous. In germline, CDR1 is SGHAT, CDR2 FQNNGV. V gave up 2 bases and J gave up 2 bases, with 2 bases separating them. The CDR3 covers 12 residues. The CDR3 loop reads CASSLITDTQYF. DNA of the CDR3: TGTGCCAGCAGCTTAATCACAGATACGCAGTATTTT.

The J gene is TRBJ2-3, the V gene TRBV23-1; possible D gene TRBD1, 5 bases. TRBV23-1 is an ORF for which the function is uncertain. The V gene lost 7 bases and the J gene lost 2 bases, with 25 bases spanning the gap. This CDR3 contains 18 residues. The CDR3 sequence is CASKGRPSGLSHTDTQYF. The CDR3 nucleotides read TGCGCCAGCAAAGGTAGACCCTCAGGGCTTTCTCACACAGATACGCAGTATTTT.

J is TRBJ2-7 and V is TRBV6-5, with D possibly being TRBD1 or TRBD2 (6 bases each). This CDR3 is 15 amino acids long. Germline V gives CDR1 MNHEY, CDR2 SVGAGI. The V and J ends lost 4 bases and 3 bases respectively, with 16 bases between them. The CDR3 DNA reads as TGTGCCAGCAGTTTGGGGGGACATAGCTTCTACGAGCAGTACTTC. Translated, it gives CASSLGGHSFYEQYF.

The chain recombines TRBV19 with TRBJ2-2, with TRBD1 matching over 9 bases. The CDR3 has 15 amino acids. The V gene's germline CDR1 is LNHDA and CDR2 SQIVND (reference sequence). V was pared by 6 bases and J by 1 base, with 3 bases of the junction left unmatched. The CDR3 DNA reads TGTGCCAGTAGACGACAGGGGGGGAACACCGGGGAGCTGTTTTTT. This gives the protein CASRRQGGNTGELFF.

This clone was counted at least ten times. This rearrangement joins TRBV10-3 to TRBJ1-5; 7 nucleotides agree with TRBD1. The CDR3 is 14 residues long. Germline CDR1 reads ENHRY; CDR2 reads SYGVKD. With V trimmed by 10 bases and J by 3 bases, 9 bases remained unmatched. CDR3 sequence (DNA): TGTGCCACAGGGGGGTTGTACTCCAATCAGCCCCAGCATTTT. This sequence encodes CATGGLYSNQPQHF.

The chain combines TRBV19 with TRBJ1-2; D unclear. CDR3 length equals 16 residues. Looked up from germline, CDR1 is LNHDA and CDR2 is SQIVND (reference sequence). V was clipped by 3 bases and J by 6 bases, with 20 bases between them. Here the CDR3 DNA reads TGTGCCAGTAGTATTCTACAGACCGACAAACGGAATGGCTACACCTTC. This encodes CASSILQTDKRNGYTF.

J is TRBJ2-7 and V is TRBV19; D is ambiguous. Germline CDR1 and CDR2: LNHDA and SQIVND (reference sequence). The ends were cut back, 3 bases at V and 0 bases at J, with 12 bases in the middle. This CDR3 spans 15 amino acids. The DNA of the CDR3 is TGTGCCAGTAGTATTAGACTCGCCAACTCCTACGAGCAGTACTTC. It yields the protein CASSIRLANSYEQYF.

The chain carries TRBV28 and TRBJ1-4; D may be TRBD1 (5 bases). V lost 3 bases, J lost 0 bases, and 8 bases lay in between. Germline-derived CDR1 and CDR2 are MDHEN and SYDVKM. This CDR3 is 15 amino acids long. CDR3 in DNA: TGTGCCAGCAGTTTCATAGGGGCAACTAATGAAAAACTGTTTTTT. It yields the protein CASSFIGATNEKLFF.

CDR3 sequence (DNA): TGTGCCAGCAGTGATCTTAGAGGGGATGGATTGGAAAAACTGTTTTTT. It codes for CASSDLRGDGLEKLFF. The chain recombines TRBV25-1 with TRBJ1-4, with a tentative D call TRBD1 (5 bases). The length of the CDR3 is 16 residues. Germline V gives CDR1 MGHDK, CDR2 SYGVNS. Deletions cut 3 bases from V and 8 bases from J, with 19 bases between.

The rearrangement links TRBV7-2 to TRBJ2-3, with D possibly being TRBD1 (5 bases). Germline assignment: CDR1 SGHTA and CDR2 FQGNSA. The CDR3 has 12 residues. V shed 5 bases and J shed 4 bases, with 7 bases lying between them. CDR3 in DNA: TGTGCCAGCAGCCGCAGGGCAGATACGCAGTATTTT. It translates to CASSRRADTQYF.